This entry is about one TCR beta chain. This sample stems from a study of blood T cell repertoires in COVID-19. Study context: There were acute and convalescent COVID-19 samples, and they came from the United States, Italy and Spain. From T cells, B-cell-depleted T cells, or PBMCs came the material, which was cDNA or gDNA.

After removal of 5 bases from V and 6 bases from J, the junction contained 3 bases not matched to a gene. The CDR3 runs 14 residues. The germline V gene has CDR1 SGHVS and CDR2 FNYEAQ. In the original processing: Reference gene primer amplification yielded estimated nucleated cell counts. Sequencing was performed with immunoSEQ multiplex PCR; in TCRdb, only in-frame clones are kept and a portion is missing. V and J calls and clone size are copied from that table; D and trimming were computed from the DNA. The sample has around 240,000 clones; about 90% are singletons. Input material: peripheral blood. This rearrangement joins TRBV7-6 to TRBJ2-1, with TRBD1 identical over 11 bases. This clonotype was sampled from a woman aged 25 to 39 who had recovered from COVID-19. CDR3 in DNA: TGTGCCAGCAGCCCGGACAGGGGGCCCAATGAGCAGTTCTTC. This translates into CASSPDRGPNEQFF.